This TCR beta chain was retrieved from a study of T cells after yellow fever vaccination. Study-level points and caveats: Shared CD4/CD8 clonotypes were a small share, likely from convergent recombination. Post-booster repertoires again held most primary-vaccination clones (roughly 96% CD4, about 90% CD8).

Germline-derived CDR1 and CDR2 are DFQATT and SNEGSKA (reference sequence). The CDR3 is 14 residues long. V lost 0 bases and J lost 2, with 11 bases in between. MiXCR, run by TCRdb on the 5' RACE reads, gives a single entry per CDR3 protein. The repertoire holds approximately 350,000 distinct CDR3 sequences, 11% seen once, with roughly 18% in the top ten. Worth noting for this clonotype: The antigen is undetermined.

The clonotype comes from a young man who received the YFV17D yellow fever vaccine. This chain links TRBV20-1 with TRBJ2-7; D unclear. Specimen: PBMCs, collected on the day of the first yellow fever vaccination. This chain's CDR3 is CSARDPSVTYEQYF. CDR3 in DNA: TGCAGTGCTAGAGACCCATCCGTTACCTACGAGCAGTACTTC.